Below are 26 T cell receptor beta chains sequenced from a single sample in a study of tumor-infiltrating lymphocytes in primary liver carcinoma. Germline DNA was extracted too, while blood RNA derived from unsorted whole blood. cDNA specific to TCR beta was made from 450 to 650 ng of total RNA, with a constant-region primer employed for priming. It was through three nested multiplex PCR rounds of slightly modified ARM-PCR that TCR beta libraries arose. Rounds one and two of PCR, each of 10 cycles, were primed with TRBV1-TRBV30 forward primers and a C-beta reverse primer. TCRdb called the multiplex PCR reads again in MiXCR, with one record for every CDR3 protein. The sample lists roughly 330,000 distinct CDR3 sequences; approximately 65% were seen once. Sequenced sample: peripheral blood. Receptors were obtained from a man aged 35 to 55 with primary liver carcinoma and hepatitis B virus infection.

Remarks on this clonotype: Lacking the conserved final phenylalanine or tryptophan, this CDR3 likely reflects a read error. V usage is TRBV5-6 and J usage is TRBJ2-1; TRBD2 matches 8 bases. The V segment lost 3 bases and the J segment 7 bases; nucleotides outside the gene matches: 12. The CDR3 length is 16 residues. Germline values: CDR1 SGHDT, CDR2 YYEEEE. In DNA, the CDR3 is TGTGCCAGCAGCTACGACAGCGGGAGTCTGGGTAATGAGCAGTTCTTA. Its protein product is CASSYDSGSLGNEQFL.

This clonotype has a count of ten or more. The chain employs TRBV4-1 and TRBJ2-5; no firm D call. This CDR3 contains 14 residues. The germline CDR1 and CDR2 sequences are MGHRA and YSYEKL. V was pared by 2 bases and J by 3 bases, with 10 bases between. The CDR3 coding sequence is TGCGCCAGCAGCCAATTTTATCAGGAAGAGACCCAGTACTTC. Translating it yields CASSQFYQEETQYF.

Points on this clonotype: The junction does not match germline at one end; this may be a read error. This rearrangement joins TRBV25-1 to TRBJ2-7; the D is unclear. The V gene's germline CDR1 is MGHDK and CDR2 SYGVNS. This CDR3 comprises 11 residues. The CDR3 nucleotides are TGTGCCAGCTTGTACTCCCACGAGCAGTACTTC. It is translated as CASLYSHEQYF.

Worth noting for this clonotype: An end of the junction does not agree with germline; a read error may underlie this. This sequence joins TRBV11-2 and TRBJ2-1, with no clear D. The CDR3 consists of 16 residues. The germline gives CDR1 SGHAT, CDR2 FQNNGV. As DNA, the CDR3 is TGTGCCATCAGCTATACGAGTGGAAGAGTTGGGAATGAGCAGTTCTTC. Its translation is CAISYTSGRVGNEQFF.

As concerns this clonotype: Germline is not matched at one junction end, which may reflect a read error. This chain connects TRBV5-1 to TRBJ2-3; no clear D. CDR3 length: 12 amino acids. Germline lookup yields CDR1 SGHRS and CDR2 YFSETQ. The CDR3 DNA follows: TGCGCCAGCAGCACCTCACAAGATACACAGTATTTT. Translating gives CASSTSQDTQYF. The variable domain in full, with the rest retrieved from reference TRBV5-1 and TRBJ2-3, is KAGVTQTPRYLIKTRGQQVTLSCSPISGHRSVSWYQQTPGQGLQFLFEYFSETQRNKGNFPGRFSGRQFSNSRSEMNVSTLELGDSALYLCASSTSQDTQYFGPGTRLTVL.

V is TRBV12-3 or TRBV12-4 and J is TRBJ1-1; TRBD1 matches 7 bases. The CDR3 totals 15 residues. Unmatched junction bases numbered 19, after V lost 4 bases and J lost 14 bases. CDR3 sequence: CASSSGGRRNTETFF. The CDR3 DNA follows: TGTGCCAGCAGTTCAGGGGGGCGTCGGAACACTGAAACCTTCTTT.

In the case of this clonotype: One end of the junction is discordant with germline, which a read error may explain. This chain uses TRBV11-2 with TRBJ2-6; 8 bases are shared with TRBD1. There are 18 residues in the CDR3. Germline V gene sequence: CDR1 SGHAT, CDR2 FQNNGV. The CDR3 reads CVSSLGGTGISGPNVLTF. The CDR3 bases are TGTGTCAGCAGTCTAGGTGGGACAGGTATCTCTGGGCCCAACGTCCTGACTTTC.

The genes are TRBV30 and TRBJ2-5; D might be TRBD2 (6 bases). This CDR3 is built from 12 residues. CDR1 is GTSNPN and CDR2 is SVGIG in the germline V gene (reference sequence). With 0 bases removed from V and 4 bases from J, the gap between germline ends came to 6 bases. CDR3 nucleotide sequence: TGTGCCTGGAGTGTGGGGGGAGAGACCCAGTACTTC. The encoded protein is CAWSVGGETQYF.

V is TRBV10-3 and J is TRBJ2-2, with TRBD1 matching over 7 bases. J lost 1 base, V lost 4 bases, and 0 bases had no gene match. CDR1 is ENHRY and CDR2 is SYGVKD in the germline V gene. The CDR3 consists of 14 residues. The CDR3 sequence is CAISGTGNTGELFF. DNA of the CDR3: TGTGCCATCAGTGGGACAGGGAACACCGGGGAGCTGTTTTTT.

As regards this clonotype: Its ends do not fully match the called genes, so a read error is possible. Here the CDR3 reads CASSLGGARSQCF. The CDR3 nucleotides are TGTGCCAGCAGCTTAGGTGGGGCCAGGTCCCAGTGCTTC. The rearrangement links TRBV11-2 to TRBJ2-5, with D perhaps matching TRBD1 (5 bases). The CDR3 runs 13 residues. Germline CDR1 and CDR2: SGHAT and FQNNGV.

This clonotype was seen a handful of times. Written as DNA, the CDR3 is TGTGCCAGCAACTACAACAGGGTTGATCAGCCCCAGCATTTT. Translated, it gives CASNYNRVDQPQHF. The gene calls are TRBV6-6 and TRBJ1-5; a possible D gene is TRBD1 (6 bases). The CDR3 spans 14 residues. From germline, CDR1 is MNHNY and CDR2 SVGAGI (reference sequence). Trimming removed 7 bases at V and 5 bases at J, with 15 bases between.

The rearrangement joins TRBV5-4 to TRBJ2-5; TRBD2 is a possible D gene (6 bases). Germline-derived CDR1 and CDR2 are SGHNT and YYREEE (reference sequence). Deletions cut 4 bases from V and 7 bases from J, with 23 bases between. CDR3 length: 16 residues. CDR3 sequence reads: CASSAHLGRGPRTQYF. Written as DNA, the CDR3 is TGTGCCAGCAGCGCCCATCTAGGGCGGGGCCCAAGGACCCAGTACTTC. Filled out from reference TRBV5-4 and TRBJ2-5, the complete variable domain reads ETGVTQSPTHLIKTRGQQVTLRCSSQSGHNTVSWYQQALGQGPQFIFQYYREEENGRGNFPPRFSGLQFPNYSSELNVNALELDDSALYLCASSAHLGRGPRTQYFGPGTRLLVL.

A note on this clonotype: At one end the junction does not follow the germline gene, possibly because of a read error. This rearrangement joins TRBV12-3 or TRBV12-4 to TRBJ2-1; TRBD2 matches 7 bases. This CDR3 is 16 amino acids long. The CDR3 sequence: CASVGPSGSSYYEQFF. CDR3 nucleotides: TGTGCCAGCGTTGGGCCTAGCGGAAGCTCCTACTATGAGCAGTTCTTC.

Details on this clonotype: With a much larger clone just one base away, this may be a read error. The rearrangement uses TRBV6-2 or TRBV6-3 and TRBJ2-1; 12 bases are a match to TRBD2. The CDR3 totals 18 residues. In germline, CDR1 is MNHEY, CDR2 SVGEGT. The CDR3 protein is CASSYPPASGRGGNKQFF. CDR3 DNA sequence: TGTGCCAGCAGTTACCCCCCCGCTAGCGGGAGGGGAGGCAATAAGCAGTTCTTC.

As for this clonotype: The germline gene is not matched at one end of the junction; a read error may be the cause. The CDR3 here is CTSRKRAGPDEQYF. CDR3 DNA: TGTACCAGCAGAAAGAGGGCAGGGCCAGACGAGCAGTATTTC. The chain carries TRBV11-2 and TRBJ2-7, with D possibly being TRBD1 or TRBD2 (5 bases each). Looked up from germline, CDR1 is SGHAT and CDR2 is FQNNGV. The CDR3 extends over 14 amino acids.

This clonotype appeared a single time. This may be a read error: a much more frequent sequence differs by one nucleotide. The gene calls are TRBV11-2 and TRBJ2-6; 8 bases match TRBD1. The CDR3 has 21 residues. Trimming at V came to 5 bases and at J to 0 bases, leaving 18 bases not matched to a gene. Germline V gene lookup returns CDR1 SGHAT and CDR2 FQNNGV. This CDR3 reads CASSMVGDRGISLSGANVLTF. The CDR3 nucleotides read TGTGCCAGCAGCATGGTGGGAGACAGGGGCATTTCCCTCTCTGGGGCCAACGTCCTGACTTTC.

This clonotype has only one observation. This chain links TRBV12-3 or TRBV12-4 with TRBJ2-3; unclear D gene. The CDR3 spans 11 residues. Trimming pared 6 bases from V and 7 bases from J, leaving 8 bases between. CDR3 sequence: CASRLGYTQYF. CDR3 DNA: TGTGCCAGCAGGCTGGGTTATACGCAGTATTTT.

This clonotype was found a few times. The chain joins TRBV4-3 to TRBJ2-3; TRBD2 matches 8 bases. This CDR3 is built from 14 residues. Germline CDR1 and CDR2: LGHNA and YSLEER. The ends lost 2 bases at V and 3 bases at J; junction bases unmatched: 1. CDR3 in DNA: TGCGCCAGCAGCCAACTAGCGGGTACAGATACGCAGTATTTT. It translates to CASSQLAGTDTQYF.

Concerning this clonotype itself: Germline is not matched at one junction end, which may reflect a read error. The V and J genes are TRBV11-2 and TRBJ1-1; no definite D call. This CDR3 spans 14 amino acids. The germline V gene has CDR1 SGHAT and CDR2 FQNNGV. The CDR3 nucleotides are TGTGCCAGCAGCTTAAATCGGCGGAACACTGAGGCTTTCTTT. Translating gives CASSLNRRNTEAFF.

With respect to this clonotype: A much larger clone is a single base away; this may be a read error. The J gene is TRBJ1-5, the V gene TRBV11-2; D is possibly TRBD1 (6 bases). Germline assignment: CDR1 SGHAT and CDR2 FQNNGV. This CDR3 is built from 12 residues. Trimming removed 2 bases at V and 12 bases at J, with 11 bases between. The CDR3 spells CASSLNGGHQHF. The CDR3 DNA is TGTGCCAGCAGCTTAAATGGGGGACACCAGCATTTT.

The CDR3 DNA reads as TGCGCCAGCAGCTTGGAAGGGGTGAACACTGAAGCTTTCTTT. This encodes CASSLEGVNTEAFF. The rearrangement joins TRBV5-1 to TRBJ1-1; a weak D match, TRBD1 (5 bases). V shed 0 bases and J shed 0 bases, with 6 bases lying between them. Germline assignment: CDR1 SGHRS and CDR2 YFSETQ. The CDR3 has 14 amino acids.

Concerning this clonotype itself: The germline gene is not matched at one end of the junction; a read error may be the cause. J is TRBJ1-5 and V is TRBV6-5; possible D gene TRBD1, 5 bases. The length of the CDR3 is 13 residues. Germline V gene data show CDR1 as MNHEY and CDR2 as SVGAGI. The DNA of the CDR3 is TGTGCCAGCAATTACTCCGGGGGTCAGCCCCAGCATTTT. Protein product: CASNYSGGQPQHF.

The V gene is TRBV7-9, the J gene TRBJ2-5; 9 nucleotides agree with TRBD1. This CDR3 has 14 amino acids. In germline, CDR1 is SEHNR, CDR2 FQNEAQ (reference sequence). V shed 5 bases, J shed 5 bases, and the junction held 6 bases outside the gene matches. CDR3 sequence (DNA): TGTGCCAGCAGCACACAGGGGGCAGGGGAGACCCAGTACTTC. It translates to CASSTQGAGETQYF.

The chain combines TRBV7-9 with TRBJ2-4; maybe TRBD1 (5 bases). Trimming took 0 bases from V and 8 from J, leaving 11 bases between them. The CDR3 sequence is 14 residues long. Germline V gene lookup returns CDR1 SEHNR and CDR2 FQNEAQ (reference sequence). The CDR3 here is CASSLAGASDIQYF. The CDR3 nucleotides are TGTGCCAGCAGCTTAGCAGGGGCTTCGGACATTCAGTACTTC.

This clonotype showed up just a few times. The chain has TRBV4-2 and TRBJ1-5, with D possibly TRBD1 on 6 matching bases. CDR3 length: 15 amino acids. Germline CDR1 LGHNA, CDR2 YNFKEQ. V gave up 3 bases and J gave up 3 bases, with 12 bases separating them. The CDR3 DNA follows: TGTGCCAGCAGCCAGGTACAGGGATCCAATCAGCCCCAGCATTTT. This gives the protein CASSQVQGSNQPQHF.

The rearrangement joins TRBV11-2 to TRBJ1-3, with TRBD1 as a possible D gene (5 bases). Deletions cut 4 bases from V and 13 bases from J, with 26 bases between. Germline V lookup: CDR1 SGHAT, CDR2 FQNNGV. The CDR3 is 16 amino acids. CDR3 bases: TGTGCCAGCAGCTCCCATTGGACAAGGGAGGGAAGCACTATATATTTT. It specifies CASSSHWTREGSTIYF. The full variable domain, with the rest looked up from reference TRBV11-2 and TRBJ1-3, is EAGVAQSPRYKIIEKRQSVAFWCNPISGHATLYWYQQILGQGPKLLIQFQNNGVVDDSQLPKDRFSAERLKGVDSTLKIQPAKLEDSAVYLCASSSHWTREGSTIYFGEGSWLTVV.